These T cell receptor beta chains were read from a single sample in a study of cytomegalovirus exposure and HLA in healthy donors. Clones were sequenced by immunoSEQ multiplex PCR, and TCRdb holds only the in-frame ones, with some missing. The data contain roughly 300,000 clones, approximately 90% of them singletons. The sample was PBMCs. The receptor source for this set is a woman aged 18-35 years in good health and CMV-seronegative. Each CDR3 is given with its conserved first and last residue. The order of the fields is D gene, J gene, clone size, V gene, CDR3 protein, CDR3 DNA. D genes are given only for firm matches. Expanded clones are given a class, and other clones once, few, many or no size at all.

>NA|TRBJ1-1|NA|TRBV7-3
CASSLREGTEAFF
TGTGCCAGCAGCTTAAGAGAGGGCACTGAAGCTTTCTTT
>TRBD1|TRBJ1-4|NA|TRBV19
CASSRLQGRKEKLFF
TGTGCCAGTAGTAGACTACAGGGGCGGAAGGAAAAACTGTTTTTT
>TRBD1|TRBJ1-2|NA|TRBV19
CASTNRGLNYGYTF
TGTGCCAGTACCAACAGGGGACTTAACTATGGCTACACCTTC
>NA|TRBJ1-2|NA|TRBV9
CASSAFDGYTF
TGTGCCAGCAGCGCTTTCGATGGCTACACCTTC
>TRBD2|TRBJ2-7|NA|TRBV18
CASSPPGLAYEQYF
TGTGCCAGCTCACCTCCGGGACTAGCCTACGAGCAGTACTTC
>TRBD1|TRBJ2-3|NA|TRBV28
CASSFDRVGNTQYF
TGTGCCAGCAGTTTCGACAGGGTCGGCAATACGCAGTATTTT
>TRBD1|TRBJ1-5|NA|TRBV27
CASSQTGRLQPQHF
TGTGCCAGCAGTCAGACAGGGAGGCTTCAGCCCCAGCATTTT
>NA|TRBJ2-3|NA|TRBV27
CASRTRAQRSTDTQYF
TGTGCCAGCCGAACTAGGGCCCAGAGATCCACAGATACGCAGTATTTT
>TRBD2|TRBJ2-1|once|TRBV5-6
CASSQGLEVGEQFF
TGTGCCAGCAGCCAGGGACTAGAAGTCGGTGAGCAGTTCTTC
>TRBD1|TRBJ2-7|few|TRBV19
CASSMGQGDPQYF
TGTGCCAGTAGTATGGGACAGGGGGATCCCCAGTACTTC
>NA|TRBJ1-2|once|TRBV5-1
CASSPPGSRGYTF
TGCGCCAGCAGCCCACCGGGGTCACGAGGCTACACCTTC
>NA|TRBJ2-7|NA|TRBV28
CASTLTDGAYEQYF
TGTGCCAGCACCCTTACTGACGGGGCCTACGAGCAGTACTTC
>TRBD1|TRBJ1-5|NA|TRBV7-8
CASSGRQGADGNQPQHF
TGTGCCAGCAGCGGCCGACAGGGGGCAGATGGCAATCAGCCCCAGCATTTT
>TRBD1|TRBJ1-5|NA|TRBV9
CASSVGTGGYDGQPQHF
TGTGCCAGCAGCGTCGGGACAGGGGGTTATGACGGTCAGCCCCAGCATTTT
>NA|TRBJ2-7|NA|TRBV11-2
CASSLGLRFYEQYF
TGTGCCAGCAGCTTAGGTTTGCGCTTTTACGAGCAGTACTTC
>TRBD1|TRBJ1-1|NA|TRBV30
CAWTLGQGKAFF
TGTGCCTGGACTTTGGGACAGGGGAAAGCTTTCTTT
>NA|TRBJ2-3|NA|TRBV9
CASSAGGRPGRIADTQYF
TGTGCCAGCAGCGCCGGAGGTAGGCCAGGGAGGATCGCAGATACGCAGTATTTT
>TRBD1|TRBJ2-1|NA|TRBV19
CASSKHRGKYNEQFF
TGTGCCAGTAGCAAACACAGGGGTAAATACAATGAGCAGTTCTTC
>TRBD2|TRBJ2-7|NA|TRBV28
CASSSQGLAEPYEQYF
TGTGCCAGCAGTTCCCAGGGACTAGCGGAACCCTACGAGCAGTACTTC
>NA|TRBJ1-3|NA|TRBV28
CATIKEGGGNTIYF
TGTGCCACCATAAAGGAAGGGGGTGGAAACACCATATATTTT
>TRBD1|TRBJ2-2|NA|TRBV6-5
CASSYSPTGSGELFF
TGTGCCAGCAGTTACTCCCCGACAGGGTCCGGGGAGCTGTTTTTT
>NA|TRBJ2-7|NA|TRBV6-6
CASSYGPLYEQYF
TGTGCCAGCAGTTACGGCCCCCTTTACGAGCAGTACTTC
>TRBD2|TRBJ2-5|NA|TRBV5-1
CASSLRTSGAWETQYF
TGCGCCAGCAGCTTACGGACTAGCGGGGCGTGGGAGACCCAGTACTTC
>NA|TRBJ2-3|NA|TRBV30
CAWSYGGAGATDTQYF
TGTGCCTGGAGCTATGGGGGGGCGGGAGCCACAGATACGCAGTATTTT
>TRBD1|TRBJ1-5|NA|TRBV27
CASSYRGSNQPQHF
TGTGCCAGCAGTTACAGGGGAAGCAATCAGCCCCAGCATTTT
>NA|TRBJ2-7|NA|TRBV5-1
CASSFLSGRVDEQYF
TGCGCCAGCAGCTTTTTGTCCGGGAGAGTCGACGAGCAGTACTTC
>NA|TRBJ1-1|few|TRBV5-8
CASSWGTPNTEAFF
TGTGCCAGCAGCTGGGGGACACCTAACACTGAAGCTTTCTTT
>TRBD2|TRBJ2-1|NA|TRBV2
CASSATSGMNEQFF
TGTGCCAGCAGTGCAACTAGCGGGATGAATGAGCAGTTCTTC
>TRBD2|TRBJ2-2|once|TRBV5-1
CASSWTGVAGGAGELFF
TGCGCCAGCAGCTGGACTGGGGTAGCGGGGGGTGCCGGGGAGCTGTTTTTT
>TRBD2|TRBJ2-5|NA|TRBV7-2
CASSFGTREETQYF
TGTGCCAGCAGCTTCGGGACTAGGGAAGAGACCCAGTACTTC
>TRBD2|TRBJ2-3|NA|TRBV6-1
CASSEAGAGGPVRTDTQYF
TGTGCCAGCAGTGAAGCAGGAGCGGGAGGACCGGTCCGCACAGATACGCAGTATTTT
>TRBD2|TRBJ2-7|NA|TRBV10-3
CAVGTNSYEQYF
TGTGCCGTCGGGACTAACTCCTACGAGCAGTACTTC
>TRBD2|TRBJ2-7|NA|TRBV4-1
CASSPSGTRQYEQYF
TGCGCCAGCAGCCCGAGCGGGACTCGGCAATACGAGCAGTACTTC
>TRBD2|TRBJ2-1|NA|TRBV19
CASSITLSSGGYNEQFF
TGTGCCAGTAGTATAACTCTATCTAGCGGTGGATACAATGAGCAGTTCTTC
>NA|TRBJ2-7|NA|TRBV6-1
CASRRIMDPSGEQYF
TGTGCCAGCAGACGAATAATGGACCCCAGCGGGGAGCAGTACTTC
>TRBD2|TRBJ2-5|NA|TRBV7-8
CATADSGRETQYF
TGTGCCACCGCTGATAGCGGGAGGGAGACCCAGTACTTC
>NA|TRBJ2-7|NA|TRBV4-3
CASSQVRGYEQYF
TGCGCCAGCAGCCAAGTTCGGGGCTACGAGCAGTACTTC
>NA|TRBJ1-6|NA|TRBV5-6
CASSPPVGGYNSPLHF
TGTGCCAGCAGCCCTCCCGTCGGGGGGTATAATTCACCCCTCCACTTT
>NA|TRBJ1-4|once|TRBV5-4
CASSFESGDEKLFF
TGTGCCAGCAGCTTTGAATCGGGGGATGAAAAACTGTTTTTT
>TRBD2|TRBJ2-3|NA|TRBV30
CAWKRGGSSTDTQYF
TGTGCCTGGAAGCGGGGGGGGAGTTCTACAGATACGCAGTATTTT
>NA|TRBJ2-1|once|TRBV9
CASSVDTSSYNEQFF
TGTGCCAGCAGCGTGGACACGAGCTCCTACAATGAGCAGTTCTTC
>TRBD2|TRBJ2-3|NA|TRBV5-6
CASSWGGSDTQYF
TGTGCCAGCAGCTGGGGAGGGTCAGATACGCAGTATTTT
>TRBD2|TRBJ2-5|NA|TRBV28
CASSPGGLVAQETQYF
TGTGCCAGCAGTCCCGGGGGGTTAGTAGCACAAGAGACCCAGTACTTC
>NA|TRBJ2-2|NA|TRBV28
CASSLGDTRFNTGELFF
TGTGCCAGCAGTTTAGGGGACACGCGATTTAACACCGGGGAGCTGTTTTTT
>NA|TRBJ2-7|NA|TRBV6-6
CASSPLGTGYEQYF
TGTGCCAGCAGTCCCCTGGGAACAGGCTACGAGCAGTACTTC
>NA|TRBJ2-7|NA|TRBV28
CASSSTSEQYF
TGTGCCAGCAGTTCCACTTCGGAGCAGTACTTC
>NA|TRBJ2-7|NA|TRBV7-2
CASSLTRDTYEQYF
TGTGCCAGCAGCTTGACGAGGGACACCTACGAGCAGTACTTC
>TRBD2|TRBJ2-1|NA|TRBV27
CASSPPRTSGRGNEQFF
TGTGCCAGCAGTCCCCCGCGGACTAGCGGGAGGGGGAATGAGCAGTTCTTC
>TRBD1|TRBJ2-7|NA|TRBV28
CASSLPGQGANWYF
TGTGCCAGCAGTTTGCCGGGACAGGGGGCTAATTGGTACTTC
>TRBD2|TRBJ2-1|once|TRBV18
CASSLPGLATYNEQFF
TGTGCCAGCTCACTCCCGGGACTAGCGACCTACAATGAGCAGTTCTTC
>TRBD1|TRBJ2-3|NA|TRBV5-1
CASSRGPGQSTDTQYF
TGCGCCAGCAGCCGAGGACCGGGACAGAGCACAGATACGCAGTATTTT
>NA|TRBJ2-1|NA|TRBV5-1
CASSPSGTLHNEQFF
TGCGCCAGCAGTCCTTCCGGGACTCTCCACAATGAGCAGTTCTTC
>NA|TRBJ2-7|once|TRBV20-1
CSAQRLNEQYF
TGCAGTGCCCAGAGACTCAACGAGCAGTACTTC
>NA|TRBJ2-3|once|TRBV6-4
CASSEVSGSSGDTQYF
TGTGCCAGCAGTGAAGTTAGTGGGTCCAGCGGGGATACGCAGTATTTT
>NA|TRBJ2-7|NA|TRBV6-5
CASNSMYEQYF
TGTGCCAGCAACTCGATGTACGAGCAGTACTTC
>NA|TRBJ2-7|NA|TRBV28
CASSPPDRSYEQYF
TGTGCCAGCAGCCCCCCAGACAGGTCCTACGAGCAGTACTTC
>NA|TRBJ1-2|NA|TRBV27
CASSFLTTNYGYTF
TGTGCCAGCAGTTTCCTGACAACTAACTATGGCTACACCTTC
>NA|TRBJ1-4|few|TRBV7-9
CASSFVSSTDLNEKLFF
TGTGCCAGCAGCTTTGTCTCTTCGACAGACCTTAATGAAAAACTGTTTTTT
>NA|TRBJ1-2|NA|TRBV28
CASSLLGQNYGYTF
TGTGCCAGCAGTTTATTGGGGCAGAACTATGGCTACACCTTC
>NA|TRBJ1-4|once|TRBV5-1
CASSFVGVDEKLFF
TGCGCCAGCAGCTTTGTAGGGGTGGATGAAAAACTGTTTTTT